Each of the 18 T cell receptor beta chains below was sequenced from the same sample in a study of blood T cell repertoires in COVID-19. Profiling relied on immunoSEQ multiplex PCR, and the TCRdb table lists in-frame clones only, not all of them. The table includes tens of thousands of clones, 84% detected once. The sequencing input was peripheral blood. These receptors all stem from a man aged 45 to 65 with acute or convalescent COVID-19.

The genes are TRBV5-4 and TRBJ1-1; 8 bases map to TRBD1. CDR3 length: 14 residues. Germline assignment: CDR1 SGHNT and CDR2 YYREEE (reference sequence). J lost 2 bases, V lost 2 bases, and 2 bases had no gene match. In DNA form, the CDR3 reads TGTGCCAGCAGCTTCGACAGGGGTAACACTGAAGCTTTCTTT. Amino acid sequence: CASSFDRGNTEAFF.

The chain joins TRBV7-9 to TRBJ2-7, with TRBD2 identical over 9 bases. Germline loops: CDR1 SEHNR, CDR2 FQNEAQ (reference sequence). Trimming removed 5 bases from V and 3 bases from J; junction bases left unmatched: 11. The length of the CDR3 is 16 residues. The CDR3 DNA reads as TGTGCCAGCAGCCCGAGCGGGAGGAATAAGGGCTACGAGCAGTACTTC. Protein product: CASSPSGRNKGYEQYF.

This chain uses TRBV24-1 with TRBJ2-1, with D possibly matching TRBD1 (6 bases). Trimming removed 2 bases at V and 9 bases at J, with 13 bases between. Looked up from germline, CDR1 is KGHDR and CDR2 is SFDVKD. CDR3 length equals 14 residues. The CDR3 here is CATSDYRVMAEQFF. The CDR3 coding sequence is TGTGCCACCAGTGATTACAGGGTAATGGCTGAGCAGTTCTTC.

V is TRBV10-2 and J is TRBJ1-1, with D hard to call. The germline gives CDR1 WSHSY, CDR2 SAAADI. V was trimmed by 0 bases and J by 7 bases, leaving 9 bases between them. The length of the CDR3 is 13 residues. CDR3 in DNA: TGCGCCAGCAGTGAGTCCGAGGAGTTTGAAGCTTTCTTT. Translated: CASSESEEFEAFF.

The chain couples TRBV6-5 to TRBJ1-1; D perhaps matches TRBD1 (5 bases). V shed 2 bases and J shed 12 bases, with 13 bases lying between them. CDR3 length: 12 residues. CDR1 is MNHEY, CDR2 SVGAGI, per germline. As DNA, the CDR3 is TGTGCCAGCAGTTACGCGGGGCAGGGTACTTTCTTT. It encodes CASSYAGQGTFF.

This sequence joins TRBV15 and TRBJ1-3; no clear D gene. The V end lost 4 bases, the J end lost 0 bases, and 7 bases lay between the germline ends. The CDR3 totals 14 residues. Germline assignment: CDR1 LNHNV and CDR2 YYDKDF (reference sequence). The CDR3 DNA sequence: TGTGCCACCAGCAACACTATCTCTGGAAACACCATATATTTT. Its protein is CATSNTISGNTIYF.

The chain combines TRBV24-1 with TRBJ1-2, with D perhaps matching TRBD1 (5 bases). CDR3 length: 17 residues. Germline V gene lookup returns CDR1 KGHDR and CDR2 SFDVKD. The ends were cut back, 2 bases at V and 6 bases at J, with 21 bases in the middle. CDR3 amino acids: CATSDSAGQGSSHGYTF. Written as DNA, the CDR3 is TGTGCCACCAGTGATTCCGCGGGGCAGGGCAGTAGCCATGGCTACACCTTC.

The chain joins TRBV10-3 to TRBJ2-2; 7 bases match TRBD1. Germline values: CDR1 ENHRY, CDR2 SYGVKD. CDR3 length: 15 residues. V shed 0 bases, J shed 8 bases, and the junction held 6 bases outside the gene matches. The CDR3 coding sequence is TGTGCCATCAGTGAGTCGGAGACAGGGCTTGGGGAGCTGTTTTTT. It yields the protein CAISESETGLGELFF.

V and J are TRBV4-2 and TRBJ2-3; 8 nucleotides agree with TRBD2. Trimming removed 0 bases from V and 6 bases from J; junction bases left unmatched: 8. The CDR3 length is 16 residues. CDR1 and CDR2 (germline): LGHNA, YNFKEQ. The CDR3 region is CASSQDRTSGADTQYF. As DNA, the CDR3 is TGTGCCAGCAGCCAAGATCGTACTAGCGGTGCGGATACGCAGTATTTT.

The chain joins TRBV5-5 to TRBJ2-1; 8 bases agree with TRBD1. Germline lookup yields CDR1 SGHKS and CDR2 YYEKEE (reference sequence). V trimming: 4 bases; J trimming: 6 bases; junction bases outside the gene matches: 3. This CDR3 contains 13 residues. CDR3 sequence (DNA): TGTGCCAGCAGCACTCAGGGGGCCAATGAGCAGTTCTTC. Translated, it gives CASSTQGANEQFF.

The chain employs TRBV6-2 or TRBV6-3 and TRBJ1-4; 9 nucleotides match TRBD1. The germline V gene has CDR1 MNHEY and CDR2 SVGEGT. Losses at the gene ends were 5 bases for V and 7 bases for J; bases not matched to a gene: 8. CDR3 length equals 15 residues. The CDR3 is CASSPRGTGFEKLFF. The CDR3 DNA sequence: TGTGCCAGCAGTCCCCGAGGGACAGGGTTTGAAAAACTGTTTTTT.

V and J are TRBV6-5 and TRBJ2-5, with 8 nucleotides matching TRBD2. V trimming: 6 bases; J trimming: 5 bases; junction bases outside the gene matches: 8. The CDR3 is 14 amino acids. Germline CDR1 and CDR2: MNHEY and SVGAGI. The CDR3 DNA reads TGTGCCAGCAGCTGGACTAGCCTTACGGAGACCCAGTACTTC. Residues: CASSWTSLTETQYF.

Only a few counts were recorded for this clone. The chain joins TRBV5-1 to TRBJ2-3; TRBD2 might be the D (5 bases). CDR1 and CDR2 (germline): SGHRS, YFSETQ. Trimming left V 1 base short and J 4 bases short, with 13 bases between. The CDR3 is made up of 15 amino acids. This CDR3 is CASSLSLSAADTQYF. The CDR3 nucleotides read TGCGCCAGCAGCTTGTCTCTGTCAGCGGCAGATACGCAGTATTTT.

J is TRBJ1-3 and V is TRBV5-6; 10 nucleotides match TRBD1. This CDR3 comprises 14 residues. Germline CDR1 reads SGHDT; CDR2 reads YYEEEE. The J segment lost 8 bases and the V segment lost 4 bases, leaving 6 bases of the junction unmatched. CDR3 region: CASSPWTGGYTIYF. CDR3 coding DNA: TGTGCCAGCAGCCCCTGGACAGGGGGATACACCATATATTTT.

The CDR3 sequence is CASSSGLNYEQYF. CDR3 nucleotides: TGTGCCAGCAGTTCCGGTCTAAACTACGAGCAGTACTTC. V gene TRBV6-2 or TRBV6-3 combines with J gene TRBJ2-7; D not certain. Germline V gene lookup returns CDR1 MNHEY and CDR2 SVGEGT. This CDR3 region has 13 residues. Trimming took 4 bases from V and 3 from J, leaving 10 bases between them.

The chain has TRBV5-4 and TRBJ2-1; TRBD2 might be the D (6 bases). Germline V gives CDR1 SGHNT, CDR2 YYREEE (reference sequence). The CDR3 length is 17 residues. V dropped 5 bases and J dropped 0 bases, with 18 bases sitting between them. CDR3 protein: CASRDPSVQSSYNEQFF. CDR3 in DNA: TGTGCCAGCAGAGATCCTAGCGTACAGAGCTCCTACAATGAGCAGTTCTTC.

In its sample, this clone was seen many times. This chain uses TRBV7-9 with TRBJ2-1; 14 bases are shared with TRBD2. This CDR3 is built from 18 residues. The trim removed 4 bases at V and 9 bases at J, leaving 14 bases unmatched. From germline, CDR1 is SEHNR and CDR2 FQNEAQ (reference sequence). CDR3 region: CASSYGTSGGNRWGEQFF. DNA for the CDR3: TGTGCCAGCAGCTACGGGACTAGCGGGGGCAACCGATGGGGTGAGCAGTTCTTC.

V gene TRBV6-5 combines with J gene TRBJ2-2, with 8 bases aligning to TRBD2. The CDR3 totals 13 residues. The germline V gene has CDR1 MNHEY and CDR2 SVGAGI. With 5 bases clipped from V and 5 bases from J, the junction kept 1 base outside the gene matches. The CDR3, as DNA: TGTGCCAGCAGTCCGGGGGGGACCGGGGAGCTGTTTTTT. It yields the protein CASSPGGTGELFF.